A selection of T cell receptor beta chains follows, all from one sample in a study of cytomegalovirus exposure and HLA in healthy donors. Assay: immunoSEQ multiplex PCR; the TCRdb copy retains only in-frame clones and omits some. The table for this sample gives approximately 79,000 clones. Sequencing used PBMCs. The receptors come from a boy between 10 and 17 years old in good health and CMV-seronegative. Both conserved end residues are part of each CDR3. Each record gives: J gene, V gene, CDR3 length, D gene, CDR3 DNA, CDR3 protein. A D gene is named only where the DNA matches it firmly.

>TRBJ2-1|TRBV7-3|16|TRBD1
TGTGCCAGCAGCCCCTTCCTCCGGACAGGGGGCAATGAGCAGTTCTTC
CASSPFLRTGGNEQFF
>TRBJ1-1|TRBV6-5|15|TRBD1
TGTGCCAGCAGTCGGTGGGACAGACCGAACACTGAAGCTTTCTTT
CASSRWDRPNTEAFF
>TRBJ2-1|TRBV7-2|13|TRBD2
TGTGCCAGCAGCCGTTTTACTAGCGGGGATAAGTTCTTC
CASSRFTSGDKFF
>TRBJ2-5|TRBV9|14|.
TGTGCCAGCAGCCCAACCGCGTACCAAGAGACCCAGTACTTC
CASSPTAYQETQYF
>TRBJ1-6|TRBV9|13|.
TGTGCCAGCAGCGTTTTGGGAGGTTCACCCCTCCACTTT
CASSVLGGSPLHF
>TRBJ2-6|TRBV18|15|.
TGTGCCAGCTCGATAGTTGACTCTGGGGCCAACGTCCTGACTTTC
CASSIVDSGANVLTF
>TRBJ2-2|TRBV5-1|21|TRBD2
TGCGCCAGCAGTTATGGAGTCTTATCCGGGAGGGCCCTCATGGACACCGGGGAGCTGTTTTTT
CASSYGVLSGRALMDTGELFF
>TRBJ1-4|TRBV9|15|.
TGTGCCAGCAGCTTACAGGGCGGATTAAATGAAAAACTGTTTTTT
CASSLQGGLNEKLFF
>TRBJ1-5|TRBV7-9|14|.
TGTGCCAGCAGCTTAAGGGACAACAATCAGCCCCAGCATTTT
CASSLRDNNQPQHF
>TRBJ2-2|TRBV7-3|14|.
TGTGCCAGCAGCCCGTCCCCTAGTTCCGGGGAGCTGTTTTTT
CASSPSPSSGELFF
>TRBJ2-7|TRBV4-1|14|.
TGCGCCAGCAGCCAAGTCGGGAACCCCTACGAGCAGTACTTC
CASSQVGNPYEQYF
>TRBJ2-5|TRBV5-4|15|.
TGTGCCAGCAGCACCCACCGGGACTTAGGGGAGACCCAGTACTTC
CASSTHRDLGETQYF
>TRBJ1-1|TRBV5-1|13|.
TGCGCCAGCAGGAGGGATGTTGTCACTGAAGCTTTCTTT
CASRRDVVTEAFF
>TRBJ1-2|TRBV30|13|TRBD1
TGTGCCTGGAGTCCCGGGACAGGGGGCGGCTACACCTTC
CAWSPGTGGGYTF
>TRBJ2-1|TRBV7-6|16|.
TGTGCCAGCAGCTTAAACCCAGCCGGAGATGACAATGAGCAGTTCTTC
CASSLNPAGDDNEQFF
>TRBJ1-3|TRBV30|13|TRBD1
TGTGCCTCCGGGACAGGGGGCGGAAACACCATATATTTT
CASGTGGGNTIYF
>TRBJ2-3|TRBV5-6|16|.
TGTGCCAGCAGCTACGACCAGGGACTGATCACAGATACGCAGTATTTT
CASSYDQGLITDTQYF
>TRBJ1-5|TRBV19|15|TRBD1
TGTGCCAGTAGTACCCCACAGGGGAGCAATCAGCCCCAGCATTTT
CASSTPQGSNQPQHF
>TRBJ1-3|TRBV19|16|.
TGTGCCAGTAGTATGGGGACTCCCTCCTCTGGAAACACCATATATTTT
CASSMGTPSSGNTIYF
>TRBJ2-7|TRBV2|13|.
TGTGCCAGCAGAGTACTAGTGACCTACGAGCAGTACTTC
CASRVLVTYEQYF
>TRBJ1-3|TRBV4-1|15|TRBD1
TGCGCCAGCAGCCAAACTACAGGGGCTGGAAACACCATATATTTT
CASSQTTGAGNTIYF
>TRBJ1-3|TRBV10-3|15|TRBD1
TGTGCCATCAGCGATTTAGGGACAGGAGGAAACACCATATATTTT
CAISDLGTGGNTIYF
>TRBJ1-1|TRBV19|12|.
TGTGCCATTCGCGGACAGAACACTGAAGCTTTCTTT
CAIRGQNTEAFF
>TRBJ1-4|TRBV4-1|18|TRBD1
TGCGCCAGCAGCCGCTACCGGGACAGCGAAAAATACTATGAAAAACTGTTTTTT
CASSRYRDSEKYYEKLFF
>TRBJ2-7|TRBV5-6|18|TRBD2
TGTGCCAGCAGCTCCAGACTAGCGGGAGGGTATCAGTCGTACGAGCAGTACTTC
CASSSRLAGGYQSYEQYF
>TRBJ2-6|TRBV4-3|15|.
TGCGCCAGCAGCCAAGGGAGCTCTGGGGCCAACGTCCTGACTTTC
CASSQGSSGANVLTF
>TRBJ2-5|TRBV5-4|18|TRBD2
TGTGCCAGCAGCCCACAAAGGACTAGCGGGTCCCATCAAGAGACCCAGTACTTC
CASSPQRTSGSHQETQYF
>TRBJ1-4|TRBV6-1|12|.
TGTGCCAGCAGTCCCTACAGCTGGAAACTGTTTTTT
CASSPYSWKLFF